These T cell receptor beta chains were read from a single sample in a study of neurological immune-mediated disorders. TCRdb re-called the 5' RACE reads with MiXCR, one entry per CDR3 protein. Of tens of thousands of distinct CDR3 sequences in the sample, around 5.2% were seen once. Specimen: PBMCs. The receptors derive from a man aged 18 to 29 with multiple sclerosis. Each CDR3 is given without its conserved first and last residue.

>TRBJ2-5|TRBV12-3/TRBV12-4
ASSSGREETQY
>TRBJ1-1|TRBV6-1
ASSETGRPEAF
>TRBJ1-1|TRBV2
ASSAGLNTEAF
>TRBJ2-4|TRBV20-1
SARAGNIQY
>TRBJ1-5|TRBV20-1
SAIGQGGNQPQH
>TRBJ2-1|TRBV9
ASSPTSGLYNEQF
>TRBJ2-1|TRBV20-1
SASTNPYLGEQF
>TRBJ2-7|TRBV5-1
ASSAYGTGGDEQY
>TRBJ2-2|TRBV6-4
ASSLREAGELF
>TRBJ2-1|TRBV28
ASSLLGNEQF
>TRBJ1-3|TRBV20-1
SARVQSGNTIY
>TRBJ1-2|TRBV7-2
ASSLVGTGPNYGYT
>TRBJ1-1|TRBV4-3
ASSQVNTNTEAF
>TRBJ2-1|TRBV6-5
ATNEQF
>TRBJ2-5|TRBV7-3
ASSSLADRAETQY
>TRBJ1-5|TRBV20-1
SARGPTGGYSNQPQH
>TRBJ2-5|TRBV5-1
ASRDAGGWETQY
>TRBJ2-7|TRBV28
ASSLLRGRLYEQY
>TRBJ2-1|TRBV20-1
SARDGVRTDNEQF
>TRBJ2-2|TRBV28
ASSLILAGGPGTGELF
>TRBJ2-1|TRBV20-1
SAQTSGSFYNEQF
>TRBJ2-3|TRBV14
ASSQGPRSRTDTQY
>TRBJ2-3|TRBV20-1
SATRPTSGTDTQY
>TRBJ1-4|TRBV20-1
SARDPTGANEKLF
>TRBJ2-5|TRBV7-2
ASSRVASRETQY
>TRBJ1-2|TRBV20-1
SASGHHGYT
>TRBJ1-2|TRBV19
ASGDRAGYT
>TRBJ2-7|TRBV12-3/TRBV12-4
ASSFGGRAYEQY
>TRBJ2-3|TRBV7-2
ASSLGSRSSGRTDTQY
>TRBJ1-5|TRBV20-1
SATEDSNQPQN
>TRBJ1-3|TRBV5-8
ASSRREGLSGNTIY
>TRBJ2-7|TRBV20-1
SAREFRSYEQY
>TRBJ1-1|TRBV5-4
ASSYLRQPSPEAF
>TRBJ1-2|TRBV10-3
ATTTGGAKGYT
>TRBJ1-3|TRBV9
ASSVGPAAGKTIY
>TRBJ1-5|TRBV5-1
ASSPDPYSNQPQH
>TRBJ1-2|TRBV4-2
ASSQGQGASGGYT
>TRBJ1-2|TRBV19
ASAEGGNYGYT
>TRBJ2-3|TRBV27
ASSSAPPQDTQY
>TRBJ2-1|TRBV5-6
ASSLGQNYNEQF